This TCR beta chain was profiled in a study of OX40 agonist ivuxolimab in advanced cancers. General study findings and limits: Among the lowest peripheral clonal expansion occurred in 0.1-3.0 mg/kg partial responders. Which antigen the expanded peripheral T cells recognized is unknown. Both CD4+ and CD8+ T cell populations in blood had undergone clonal expansion by week 6 at 0.1 to 3.0 mg/kg.

As for this clone: Its antigen is undetermined.

TCRdb's copy holds only in-frame clones and misses some; the assay was immunoSEQ multiplex PCR. In the table there are roughly 41,000 clones, approximately 88% of which are singletons. Looked up from germline, CDR1 is PRHDT and CDR2 is FYEKMQ (reference sequence). The CDR3 runs 17 residues. Germline trimming cut 5 bases from V and 6 bases from J; bases unmatched to any gene: 15. V is TRBV13 and J is TRBJ2-3; 9 bases are shared with TRBD2. The sequence was obtained from an adult with an advanced solid tumor such as melanoma, head and neck, liver or kidney cancer. Sequencing used CD4+ or CD8+ T cells sorted from blood, obtained in a trial of the OX40 agonist ivuxolimab. DNA of the CDR3: TGTGCCAGCAGCCAACCCCCGGGACTAGCAGTCACGGATACGCAGTATTTT. Translated: CASSQPPGLAVTDTQYF.